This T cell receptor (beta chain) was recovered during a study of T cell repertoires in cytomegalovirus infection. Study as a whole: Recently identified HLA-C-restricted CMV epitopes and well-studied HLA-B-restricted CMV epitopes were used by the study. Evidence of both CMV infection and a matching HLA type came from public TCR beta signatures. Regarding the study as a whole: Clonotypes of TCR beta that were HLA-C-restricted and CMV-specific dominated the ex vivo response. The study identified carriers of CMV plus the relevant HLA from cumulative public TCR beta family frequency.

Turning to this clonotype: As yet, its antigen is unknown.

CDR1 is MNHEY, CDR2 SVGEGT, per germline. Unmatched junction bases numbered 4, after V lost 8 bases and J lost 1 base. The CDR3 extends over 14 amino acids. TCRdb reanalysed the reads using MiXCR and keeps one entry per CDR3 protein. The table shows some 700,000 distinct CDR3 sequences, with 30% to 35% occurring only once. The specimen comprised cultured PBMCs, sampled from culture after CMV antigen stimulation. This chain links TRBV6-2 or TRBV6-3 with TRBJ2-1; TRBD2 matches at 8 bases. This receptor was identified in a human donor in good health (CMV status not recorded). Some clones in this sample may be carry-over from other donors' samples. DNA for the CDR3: TGTGCCAGCGGAGCGGGAGTATCCTACAATGAGCAGTTCTTC. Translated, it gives CASGAGVSYNEQFF.